Following are 29 T cell receptor beta chains from one sample sequenced in a study of patients and donors after allogeneic stem cell transplantation. TCRdb used MiXCR to reprocess the RT-PCR reads, holding one entry per CDR3 protein. The sample carries 70,000 to 95,000 distinct CDR3 sequences, approximately 5.2% recorded once. The specimen sequenced was blood, either unsorted or a sorted T cell fraction (not recorded which). The source of these receptors is a human donor who was either an allogeneic HSCT recipient or a stem cell or donor lymphocyte infusion donor (not recorded which). It is not recorded whose cells these are; they may come from a transplant donor.

The chain links TRBV5-1 to TRBJ2-5, with a weak D call TRBD2 (5 bases). Between the trimmed V and J ends, which lost 5 bases and 4 bases, there was a span of 12 bases. Germline-derived CDR1 and CDR2 are SGHRS and YFSETQ. The CDR3 is 13 residues long. The CDR3 coding sequence is TGCGCCAGCAGAGAGGGCGTTTCAGAGACCCAGTACTTC. Protein sequence: CASREGVSETQYF.

This clonotype was counted at least ten times. The chain joins TRBV28 to TRBJ1-1; the D gene is possibly TRBD1 (5 bases). Trimming removed 1 base at V and 5 bases at J, with 11 bases between. This CDR3 has 14 amino acids. Germline V lookup: CDR1 MDHEN, CDR2 SYDVKM. This CDR3 reads CASSLFRASTEAFF. CDR3 in DNA: TGTGCCAGCAGTTTATTCAGGGCGAGTACTGAAGCTTTCTTT.

The V gene is TRBV2, the J gene TRBJ2-2, with D perhaps TRBD2 (6 bases). V was pared by 8 bases and J by 4 bases, with 11 bases between. The CDR3 is 13 amino acids. Looked up from germline, CDR1 is SNHLY and CDR2 is FYNNEI. CDR3 sequence reads: CASGDFPTGELFF. DNA for the CDR3: TGTGCCAGCGGGGACTTCCCCACCGGGGAGCTGTTTTTT.

This clonotype is a singleton in its sample. Just one base apart from a much larger clone, this may be a read error. The chain employs TRBV28 and TRBJ1-5; 7 bases fit TRBD1. Germline CDR1 MDHEN, CDR2 SYDVKM. The CDR3 length is 17 residues. CDR3 nucleotides: TGTGCCAACAGTTTAGGGTCTGTATGGGACAGTCGACAGCCCCAGCATTTT. This translates into CANSLGSVWDSRQPQHF. The full variable domain, in which reference TRBV28 and TRBJ1-5 provide the parts outside the CDR3, is DVKVTQSSRYLVKRTGEKVFLECVQDMDHENMFWYRQDPGLGLRLIYFSYDVKMKEKGDIPEGYSVSREKKERFSLILESASTNQTSMYLCANSLGSVWDSRQPQHFGDGTRLSIL.

In its sample, this clonotype was seen many times. The V call is TRBV18, the J call TRBJ1-5; 9 nucleotides agree with TRBD1. The germline gives CDR1 KGHSH, CDR2 LQKENI. With 3 bases clipped from V and 6 bases from J, the junction kept 6 bases outside the gene matches. The CDR3 sequence is 15 residues long. CDR3 nucleotides: TGTGCCAGCTCACCGGGACAGGGAGACGCTCAGCCCCAGCATTTT. Protein sequence: CASSPGQGDAQPQHF. Using reference TRBV18 and TRBJ1-5 for the parts outside the CDR3, the full variable domain is NAGVMQNPRHLVRRRGQEARLRCSPMKGHSHVYWYRQLPEEGLKFMVYLQKENIIDESGMPKERFSAEFPKEGPSILRIQQVVRGDSAAYFCASSPGQGDAQPQHFGDGTRLSIL.

This clonotype has a count of ten or more. The chain links TRBV20-1 to TRBJ2-3; D is perhaps TRBD2 (5 bases). Germline lookup yields CDR1 DFQATT and CDR2 SNEGSKA (reference sequence). Trimming stripped 6 bases from V and 1 base from J, with 17 bases between. The CDR3 is 15 residues long. As DNA, the CDR3 is TGCAGTGCCCCAAGGGTAGCGATCCGCACAGATACGCAGTATTTT. This sequence encodes CSAPRVAIRTDTQYF.

This clonotype came up many times. The V and J genes are TRBV5-1 and TRBJ2-2, with 7 bases lining up with TRBD1. The V gene's germline CDR1 is SGHRS and CDR2 YFSETQ. The CDR3 is made up of 15 amino acids. V shed 4 bases, J shed 5 bases, and the junction held 8 bases outside the gene matches. The CDR3 region is CASSPGTALTGELFF. CDR3 sequence (DNA): TGCGCCAGCAGCCCTGGGACAGCTTTGACCGGGGAGCTGTTTTTT.

This clonotype was detected ten times or more. The V and J genes are TRBV4-1 and TRBJ2-5; 8 positions match TRBD1. This CDR3 spans 16 amino acids. V was pared by 1 base and J by 4 bases, with 8 bases of the junction left unmatched. The germline V gene has CDR1 MGHRA and CDR2 YSYEKL. CDR3 residues: CASSQGSSRGRETQYF. Here the CDR3 DNA reads TGCGCCAGCAGCCAAGGAAGTTCCAGGGGGCGAGAGACCCAGTACTTC.

This clonotype was picked up many times. The chain couples TRBV20-1 to TRBJ2-7; D possibly corresponds to TRBD2 (6 bases). Germline CDR1 is DFQATT and CDR2 is SNEGSKA (reference sequence). The CDR3 covers 11 residues. The germline V and J ends were trimmed by 3 bases and 7 bases, with 10 bases remaining between them. The CDR3 DNA is TGCAGTGCTAGGGGGAGGAGGGAGCAGTACTTC. Protein product: CSARGRREQYF.

There are many counts of this clonotype. This chain links TRBV5-6 with TRBJ2-7, with D perhaps matching TRBD1 (5 bases). With 3 bases removed from V and 6 bases from J, the gap between germline ends came to 19 bases. CDR3 length: 15 amino acids. Germline V gene lookup returns CDR1 SGHDT and CDR2 YYEEEE. Written as DNA, the CDR3 is TGTGCCAGCAGCTCAATTCCCGTGCAGGGCGGCGAGCAGTACTTC. It translates to CASSSIPVQGGEQYF.

In this sample, this clonotype turned up many times. The V and J genes are TRBV12-3 or TRBV12-4 and TRBJ2-7; no clear D. Trimming stripped 6 bases from V and 1 base from J, with 4 bases between. The CDR3 length is 11 residues. The DNA of the CDR3 is TGTGCCAGCAGCACTTCCTACGAGCAGTACTTC. This gives the protein CASSTSYEQYF.

This clonotype was counted many times. DNA of the CDR3: TGTGCCAGCAGCCAAGTTGAGACCCAGTACTTC. Its protein is CASSQVETQYF. This chain links TRBV3-1 with TRBJ2-5; no reliable D call. The CDR3 extends over 11 amino acids. Trimming shortened V by 1 base and J by 5 bases, and 2 bases separated the two germline ends. Germline values: CDR1 LGHDT, CDR2 YNNKEL (reference sequence).

This clonotype was detected ten times or more. The rearrangement links TRBV19 to TRBJ2-1, with 9 bases aligning to TRBD2. The V gene end was trimmed by 6 bases and the J gene end by 5 bases; junction bases not matched to a gene: 5. The CDR3 contains 14 residues. CDR1 and CDR2 from the germline V gene are LNHDA and SQIVND (reference sequence). The CDR3 here is CASRERGANNEQFF. CDR3 DNA sequence: TGTGCCAGTAGGGAGCGGGGGGCGAACAATGAGCAGTTCTTC.

The genes are TRBV2 and TRBJ2-7, with D perhaps matching TRBD2 (6 bases). Germline V lookup: CDR1 SNHLY, CDR2 FYNNEI. There are 15 residues in the CDR3. V was pared by 6 bases and J by 0 bases, with 15 bases between. In DNA form, the CDR3 reads TGTGCCAGCAGCGGAGGGACTTACCCCTCCTACGAGCAGTACTTC. As protein: CASSGGTYPSYEQYF.

This clonotype was counted many times. V usage is TRBV5-6 and J usage is TRBJ2-7; D is possibly TRBD1 (5 bases). V lost 5 bases to trimming and J lost 2 bases, with 11 bases between them. The CDR3 loop spans 13 amino acids. CDR1 and CDR2 (germline): SGHDT, YYEEEE. CDR3 sequence reads: CASSSDTTYEQYF. Here the CDR3 DNA reads TGTGCCAGCAGTTCGGACACCACCTACGAGCAGTACTTC.

This clonotype was observed at least ten times. V and J are TRBV12-3 or TRBV12-4 and TRBJ1-1; D is unclear. The CDR3 has 11 amino acids. V gave up 4 bases and J gave up 7 bases, with 7 bases separating them. The CDR3: CASSSAIEAFF. The CDR3 nucleotides are TGTGCCAGCAGTTCGGCTATTGAAGCTTTCTTT.

This clonotype has ten or more counts. V gene TRBV2 combines with J gene TRBJ2-7; 9 nucleotides line up with TRBD1. CDR1 and CDR2 (germline): SNHLY, FYNNEI. The CDR3 has 15 residues. Trimming took 6 bases from V and 1 from J; bases not matched to a gene: 7. The CDR3 protein is CASRTRDRASYEQYF. The CDR3 DNA is TGTGCCAGCAGGACCAGGGACAGGGCATCCTACGAGCAGTACTTC.

This clonotype was seen a few times. The chain links TRBV20-1 to TRBJ2-7, with a possible D match to TRBD2 (5 bases). The CDR3 length is 15 residues. Trimming left V 4 bases short and J 2 bases short, with 18 bases between. Germline V gene lookup returns CDR1 DFQATT and CDR2 SNEGSKA (reference sequence). The CDR3 reads CSATARQDFPYEQYF. CDR3 bases: TGCAGTGCTACCGCCCGGCAGGACTTTCCCTACGAGCAGTACTTC.

This clonotype was recorded many times. This chain uses TRBV28 with TRBJ2-7; 12 bases are shared with TRBD2. CDR1 MDHEN and CDR2 SYDVKM come from the germline V gene. CDR3 length: 16 residues. The V and J ends lost 8 bases and 2 bases, in that order; junction bases with no gene match: 10. CDR3 region: CASHPRRTSGTYEQYF. CDR3 coding DNA: TGTGCCAGCCACCCCCGTCGGACTAGCGGGACCTACGAGCAGTACTTC.

The table lists this clonotype with many counts. The chain carries TRBV5-1 and TRBJ2-7, with 7 bases aligning to TRBD2. The length of the CDR3 is 17 residues. The J segment lost 3 bases and the V segment lost 0 bases, leaving 12 bases of the junction unmatched. CDR1 and CDR2 from the germline V gene are SGHRS and YFSETQ. CDR3 protein: CASSLVGSGRGDYEQYF. CDR3 DNA: TGCGCCAGCAGCTTGGTTGGTAGCGGGCGTGGGGACTACGAGCAGTACTTC.

This clonotype was counted many times. This chain's CDR3 is CASSYSRQGAKEQFF. The CDR3, as DNA: TGTGCCAGCAGTTACTCAAGACAGGGGGCTAAGGAGCAGTTCTTC. The chain has TRBV6-5 and TRBJ2-1; 10 nucleotides match TRBD1. This CDR3 contains 15 residues. J lost 10 bases, V lost 0 bases, and 6 bases had no gene match. Germline assignment: CDR1 MNHEY and CDR2 SVGAGI.

This clonotype was seen repeatedly, ten times or more. The V and J genes are TRBV19 and TRBJ1-2, with D maybe TRBD1 (5 bases). Trimming took 5 bases from V and 7 from J, leaving 17 bases between them. The CDR3 runs to 14 residues. Germline CDR1 is LNHDA and CDR2 is SQIVND (reference sequence). CDR3 residues: CASSLGEGFTGYTF. Here the CDR3 DNA reads TGTGCCAGTAGTCTGGGGGAGGGCTTCACTGGCTACACCTTC. Full variable domain (missing parts from reference TRBV19 and TRBJ1-2): DGGITQSPKYLFRKEGQNVTLSCEQNLNHDAMYWYRQDPGQGLRLIYYSQIVNDFQKGDIAEGYSVSREKKESFPLTVTSAQKNPTAFYLCASSLGEGFTGYTFGSGTRLTVV.

This clonotype was found many times. V is TRBV5-1 and J is TRBJ2-6; D might be TRBD1 (6 bases). Trimming took 6 bases from V and 1 from J, leaving 8 bases between them. Germline CDR1 reads SGHRS; CDR2 reads YFSETQ. The CDR3 length is 14 residues. In DNA, the CDR3 is TGCGCCAGCAAACAGGGTTCTGGGGCCAACGTCCTGACTTTC. The encoded protein is CASKQGSGANVLTF.

V is TRBV30 and J is TRBJ2-2, with no clear D. Deletions cut 2 bases from V and 2 bases from J, with 6 bases between. The CDR3 sequence is 13 residues long. In germline, CDR1 is GTSNPN, CDR2 SVGIG (reference sequence). In nucleotides, the CDR3 is TGTGCCTGGAGTCCGGCTAACACCGGGGAGCTGTTTTTT. Protein product: CAWSPANTGELFF.

This clonotype was picked up many times. This rearrangement joins TRBV28 to TRBJ1-1; D perhaps matches TRBD1 (6 bases). V dropped 3 bases and J dropped 0 bases, with 11 bases sitting between them. This CDR3 has 15 amino acids. The V gene's germline CDR1 is MDHEN and CDR2 SYDVKM. The CDR3 region has the DNA TGTGCCAGCAGTTTCTGGGACAAGATGAACACTGAAGCTTTCTTT. Encoded protein: CASSFWDKMNTEAFF.

The V call is TRBV7-9, the J call TRBJ2-7; D is possibly TRBD2 (6 bases). CDR3 length: 13 amino acids. Between the trimmed V and J ends, which lost 7 bases and 2 bases, there was a span of 12 bases. The V gene's germline CDR1 is SEHNR and CDR2 FQNEAQ (reference sequence). The CDR3 region is CASTGRDPYEQYF. The CDR3, as DNA: TGTGCCAGCACTGGGCGGGACCCCTACGAGCAGTACTTC.

This clonotype was counted only a few times. J is TRBJ1-5 and V is TRBV7-3; D ambiguous. CDR1 is SGHTA, CDR2 FQGTGA, per germline. Deletions cut 0 bases from V and 6 bases from J, with 6 bases between. This CDR3 has 13 residues. This CDR3 is CASSLTEGQPQHF. The CDR3, as DNA: TGTGCCAGCAGCTTAACAGAGGGTCAGCCCCAGCATTTT.

This clonotype was recorded many times. The chain couples TRBV7-6 to TRBJ2-5, with a tentative D call TRBD2 (5 bases). V was cut by 3 bases and J by 7 bases, with 9 bases left in between. The CDR3 extends over 12 amino acids. Germline values: CDR1 SGHVS, CDR2 FNYEAQ. This CDR3 reads CASSLHRGTQYF. DNA of the CDR3: TGTGCCAGCAGCTTGCACCGGGGGACCCAGTACTTC.

This clonotype was recorded a few times. The chain carries TRBV5-1 and TRBJ1-1; TRBD1 agrees at 8 bases. The V gene end was trimmed by 6 bases and the J gene end by 2 bases; junction bases not matched to a gene: 6. The CDR3 extends over 14 amino acids. The germline CDR1 and CDR2 sequences are SGHRS and YFSETQ. The CDR3, as DNA: TGCGCCAGCACCAGGACAGGGCCTAACACTGAAGCTTTCTTT. Translated: CASTRTGPNTEAFF. The whole variable domain, remainder taken from reference TRBV5-1 and TRBJ1-1, is KAGVTQTPRYLIKTRGQQVTLSCSPISGHRSVSWYQQTPGQGLQFLFEYFSETQRNKGNFPGRFSGRQFSNSRSEMNVSTLELGDSALYLCASTRTGPNTEAFFGQGTRLTVV.